Sequencing of this TCR beta chain was carried out in a study of shared T cell receptors in the human thymus. Between the trimmed V and J ends, which lost 5 bases and 0 bases, there was a span of 14 bases. CDR1 and CDR2 (germline): SEHNR, FQNEAQ (reference sequence). The length of the CDR3 is 15 residues. Libraries were prepared by immunoSEQ multiplex PCR; TCRdb keeps only in-frame clonotypes and omits some of them. The sample includes roughly 410,000 clones, approximately 95% of them seen just once. The receptor comes from a human donor. This chain connects TRBV7-9 to TRBJ2-7; either TRBD1 or TRBD2 may supply D (5 bases each). The sequencing sample was made of thymocytes. For the CDR3, the DNA is TGTGCCAGCAGCCCGAGAAAGGGGAGCTCCTACGAGCAGTACTTC. The encoded protein is CASSPRKGSSYEQYF.